These 30 T cell receptor beta chains originate from one sample sequenced in a study of blood T cell repertoires in COVID-19. This table comes from immunoSEQ multiplex PCR, and its TCRdb copy is limited to in-frame clones, with some not included. The table lists about 160,000 clones, 85% of them singletons. The specimen sequenced was peripheral blood. The receptor source for this set is a human donor with acute or convalescent COVID-19. The donor label of this sample is uncertain.

CDR3 bases: TGTGCCAGCAGCTGGAGAACAGGGCTTGGTAACTATGGCTACACCTTC. Its protein is CASSWRTGLGNYGYTF. The chain recombines TRBV5-4 with TRBJ1-2; the D gene is possibly TRBD1 (6 bases). The CDR3 has 16 residues. V dropped 3 bases and J dropped 1 base, with 16 bases sitting between them. The germline V gene encodes CDR1 SGHNT and CDR2 YYREEE (reference sequence).

The CDR3 nucleotides read TGTGCCAGCAGTTCCCTGAGGGGGTCACCCCTCCACTTT. As protein: CASSSLRGSPLHF. This sequence joins TRBV12-3 or TRBV12-4 and TRBJ1-6; D may be TRBD1 (6 bases). The CDR3 is 13 residues long. The V gene lost 4 bases and the J gene lost 10 bases, with 11 bases spanning the gap.

This chain links TRBV12-3 or TRBV12-4 with TRBJ2-3, with D unresolved. V lost 4 bases and J 5 bases, leaving 10 bases between the germline ends. CDR3 length: 13 amino acids. The CDR3 reads CASSSLPGDTQYF. The DNA for the CDR3 is TGTGCCAGCAGTTCCCTGCCGGGAGATACGCAGTATTTT.

In this sample, this clone turned up once. V and J are TRBV28 and TRBJ2-6, with D possibly matching TRBD1 (5 bases). The germline V gene has CDR1 MDHEN and CDR2 SYDVKM. The V end was cut by 6 bases, the J end by 0 bases, with 27 bases between. The CDR3 consists of 21 residues. CDR3 DNA: TGTGCCAGCAGGCCGCTCCAACCCCTCAGGGCCCGGACCTCTGGGGCCAACGTCCTGACTTTC. Translated, it gives CASRPLQPLRARTSGANVLTF.

The chain joins TRBV6-5 to TRBJ2-7; TRBD1 agrees at 11 bases. The germline V gene encodes CDR1 MNHEY and CDR2 SVGAGI. There are 15 residues in the CDR3. Unmatched junction bases numbered 4, after V lost 3 bases and J lost 3 bases. The CDR3 here is CASSYMGTGGYEQYF. The CDR3, as DNA: TGTGCCAGCAGTTATATGGGGACAGGGGGCTACGAGCAGTACTTC.

This chain uses TRBV7-2 with TRBJ2-2, with 7 bases matching TRBD2. CDR1 is SGHTA and CDR2 is FQGNSA in the germline V gene. The V and J ends lost 2 bases and 5 bases, in that order; junction bases with no gene match: 11. This CDR3 comprises 17 residues. CDR3 amino acids: CASSLRERGLGTGELFF. Written as DNA, the CDR3 is TGTGCCAGCAGCTTAAGGGAGCGGGGCCTCGGGACCGGGGAGCTGTTTTTT.

V gene TRBV5-6 combines with J gene TRBJ1-2; possibly TRBD1 for D (6 bases). CDR3 size: 13 residues. Trimming shortened V by 6 bases and J by 4 bases, and 13 bases separated the two germline ends. Germline values: CDR1 SGHDT, CDR2 YYEEEE. This chain's CDR3 is CASNSGGLYGYTF. DNA for the CDR3: TGTGCCAGCAACTCCGGGGGGCTCTATGGCTACACCTTC.

The chain joins TRBV18 to TRBJ1-1; 10 nucleotides match TRBD1. Germline values: CDR1 KGHSH, CDR2 LQKENI. The J segment lost 2 bases and the V segment lost 3 bases, leaving 9 bases of the junction unmatched. The CDR3 sequence is 17 residues long. CDR3 amino acids: CASSPPGQGNHNTEAFF. The CDR3 DNA is TGTGCCAGCTCACCTCCGGGACAGGGGAATCATAACACTGAAGCTTTCTTT.

V is TRBV6-6 and J is TRBJ1-3; 9 positions match TRBD1. From germline, CDR1 is MNHNY and CDR2 SVGAGI (reference sequence). Germline trimming cut 0 bases from V and 4 bases from J; bases unmatched to any gene: 4. The CDR3 has 16 residues. The DNA for the CDR3 is TGTGCCAGCAGTTACTCGCTGACAGGGGGAGGAAACACCATATATTTT. Its protein product is CASSYSLTGGGNTIYF.

The rearrangement joins TRBV19 to TRBJ1-1, with D possibly TRBD1 on 5 matching bases. Trimming left V 10 bases short and J 3 bases short, with 6 bases between. Germline V gene data show CDR1 as LNHDA and CDR2 as SQIVND (reference sequence). CDR3 length: 10 amino acids. The CDR3 coding sequence is TGTGCCACAGGGTACACTGAAGCTTTCTTT. Its translation is CATGYTEAFF.

Turning to this clone: At one boundary the junction diverges from the germline segment, which might be a read error. This chain links TRBV7-2 with TRBJ2-7, with 14 bases fitting TRBD2. Germline CDR1 is SGHTA and CDR2 is FQGNSA. The length of the CDR3 is 14 residues. CDR3 nucleotide sequence: TGTGCCAGCAGCTTAGGGACTAGCGGGGGGCCACAGGACTTC. This translates into CASSLGTSGGPQDF.

This clone was seen a single time. The CDR3 spells CASSIRGRTTEAFF. CDR3 DNA sequence: TGTGCCAGTAGTATAAGGGGGCGAACGACTGAAGCTTTCTTT. The rearrangement links TRBV19 to TRBJ1-1, with TRBD1 matching over 7 bases. In germline, CDR1 is LNHDA, CDR2 SQIVND (reference sequence). The CDR3 length is 14 residues. V was clipped by 2 bases and J by 5 bases; unmatched bases: 5.

The genes are TRBV5-5 and TRBJ1-4; TRBD1 is a possible D gene (5 bases). The CDR3 has 16 amino acids. V lost 0 bases and J lost 1, with 10 bases in between. Germline V gene data show CDR1 as SGHKS and CDR2 as YYEKEE (reference sequence). CDR3 DNA: TGTGCCAGCAGCTTGGCCTGGCAGGGAACTAATGAAAAACTGTTTTTT. Translation gives CASSLAWQGTNEKLFF. The complete variable domain, with remaining parts taken from reference TRBV5-5 and TRBJ1-4, reads DAGVTQSPTHLIKTRGQQVTLRCSPISGHKSVSWYQQVLGQGPQFIFQYYEKEERGRGNFPDRFSARQFPNYSSELNVNALLLGDSALYLCASSLAWQGTNEKLFFGSGTQLSVL.

The chain links TRBV14 to TRBJ1-2, with 7 bases matching TRBD1. CDR3 size: 14 residues. Losses at the gene ends were 2 bases for V and 4 bases for J; bases not matched to a gene: 4. The germline CDR1 and CDR2 sequences are SGHDN and FVKESK. CDR3 region: CASSQLTGIYGYTF. DNA of the CDR3: TGTGCCAGCAGCCAACTGACAGGGATCTATGGCTACACCTTC.

The chain uses TRBV30 and TRBJ1-2, with a possible D match to TRBD1 (6 bases). CDR1 and CDR2 (germline): GTSNPN, SVGIG (reference sequence). The CDR3 loop spans 12 amino acids. The germline V and J ends were trimmed by 0 bases and 8 bases, with 10 bases remaining between them. The CDR3 nucleotides read TGTGCCTGGAGTGTAGCGGGGGGCGGCTACACCTTC. As protein: CAWSVAGGGYTF.

The rearrangement links TRBV6-5 to TRBJ1-2; D gene uncertain. Per germline, CDR1 MNHEY and CDR2 SVGAGI. V gave up 4 bases and J gave up 2 bases, with 14 bases separating them. There are 15 residues in the CDR3. The CDR3 DNA reads TGTGCCAGCAGTTTTAAGCCAGGCGGGAACTATGGCTACACCTTC. It codes for CASSFKPGGNYGYTF.

The table lists this clone with a few counts. The genes are TRBV11-2 and TRBJ2-2; D remains unclear. V lost 6 bases, J lost 8 bases, and 16 bases lay in between. The CDR3 covers 14 residues. The germline V gene encodes CDR1 SGHAT and CDR2 FQNNGV. In DNA, the CDR3 is TGTGCCAGCAGTTACCCGGTCTCTAGTGGGGAGCTGTTTTTT. Its protein product is CASSYPVSSGELFF.

This chain joins TRBV9 and TRBJ2-1; 10 bases agree with TRBD1. The CDR3 runs 14 residues. Trimming took 4 bases from V and 9 from J; bases not matched to a gene: 7. Germline-derived CDR1 and CDR2 are SGDLS and YYNGEE. The CDR3 loop is CASSSRQGASEQFF. The CDR3 region has the DNA TGTGCCAGCAGCTCTAGACAGGGGGCTAGTGAGCAGTTCTTC.

The chain has TRBV5-6 and TRBJ1-1; the match to TRBD1 covers 7 bases. Germline lookup yields CDR1 SGHDT and CDR2 YYEEEE. This CDR3 has 13 amino acids. J gave up 7 bases and V 5 bases, and 8 bases lay outside the gene matches. CDR3 loop: CASRGGTGNEAFF. The CDR3 DNA reads TGTGCCAGCAGAGGGGGCACAGGAAATGAAGCTTTCTTT.

The chain employs TRBV25-1 and TRBJ2-3; D remains ambiguous. V gave up 5 bases and J gave up 6 bases, with 6 bases separating them. Germline CDR1 is MGHDK and CDR2 is SYGVNS. This CDR3 comprises 11 residues. Here the CDR3 reads CASSYTDTQYF. CDR3 nucleotide sequence: TGTGCCAGCAGTTACACGGATACGCAGTATTTT.

J is TRBJ1-4 and V is TRBV5-1; 9 nucleotides align to TRBD1. The germline V gene has CDR1 SGHRS and CDR2 YFSETQ. There are 14 residues in the CDR3. J lost 7 bases, V lost 0 bases, and 1 base had no gene match. The CDR3 is CASSLAGQGEKLFF. The CDR3, as DNA: TGCGCCAGCAGCTTGGCGGGACAGGGTGAAAAACTGTTTTTT.

The CDR3 region has the DNA TGTGCCAGCAAAAATGGGCAGGGGACTGAAGCTTTCTTT. Translating gives CASKNGQGTEAFF. The V gene is TRBV2, the J gene TRBJ1-1, with D perhaps matching TRBD1 (6 bases). V lost 7 bases and J lost 5, with 14 bases in between. Germline lookup yields CDR1 SNHLY and CDR2 FYNNEI. There are 13 residues in the CDR3.

The rearrangement joins TRBV5-1 to TRBJ1-6, with TRBD1 matching 8 bases. This CDR3 comprises 17 residues. CDR1 is SGHRS, CDR2 YFSETQ, per germline. The V and J ends lost 0 bases and 10 bases, in that order; junction bases with no gene match: 12. For the CDR3, the DNA is TGCGCCAGCAGCTTGGCCGGTTCGGACAGGGTGGACTCACCCCTCCACTTT. This translates into CASSLAGSDRVDSPLHF.

The chain recombines TRBV28 with TRBJ1-5; D is possibly TRBD1 (6 bases). The germline V gene encodes CDR1 MDHEN and CDR2 SYDVKM. The CDR3 runs 13 residues. Trimming stripped 6 bases from V and 3 bases from J, with 9 bases between. The CDR3 DNA is TGTGCCAGCAGGGACAGTGACAATCAGCCCCAGCATTTT. Translation gives CASRDSDNQPQHF. Supplemented by reference TRBV28 and TRBJ1-5, the full variable domain reads DVKVTQSSRYLVKRTGEKVFLECVQDMDHENMFWYRQDPGLGLRLIYFSYDVKMKEKGDIPEGYSVSREKKERFSLILESASTNQTSMYLCASRDSDNQPQHFGDGTRLSIL.

This clone was recorded a few times. V and J are TRBV3-1 (or the pseudogene TRBV3-2) and TRBJ2-2, with D tentatively TRBD1 (6 bases). V lost 1 base and J 5 bases, leaving 8 bases between the germline ends. Germline V gene lookup returns CDR1 LGHDT and CDR2 YNNKEL (reference sequence). The CDR3 covers 14 residues. This CDR3 reads CASSQGGRTGELFF. For the CDR3, the DNA is TGTGCCAGCAGCCAAGGGGGGCGGACCGGGGAGCTGTTTTTT.

DNA of the CDR3: TGTGCCAGCAGCTCCTCTGGCGGGGGGGCAGATACGCAGTATTTT. It translates to CASSSSGGGADTQYF. The chain couples TRBV7-2 to TRBJ2-3; 9 bases are shared with TRBD2. CDR3 length equals 15 residues. From germline, CDR1 is SGHTA and CDR2 FQGNSA. Unmatched junction bases numbered 6, after V lost 4 bases and J lost 4 bases.

CDR3 DNA sequence: TGTGCCAGCAGCTTAGCTTCAGGCCCACTCTACGAGCAGTACTTC. Protein: CASSLASGPLYEQYF. This chain connects TRBV7-2 to TRBJ2-7; D not resolved. With 0 bases removed from V and 3 bases from J, the gap between germline ends came to 12 bases. Germline V CDR1 and CDR2: SGHTA, FQGNSA. The CDR3 sequence is 15 residues long.

This chain connects TRBV6-5 to TRBJ2-1; TRBD1 matches 8 bases. V shed 7 bases and J 7 bases; nucleotides not matched to a gene: 9. Germline V CDR1 and CDR2: MNHEY, SVGAGI. The CDR3 has 14 residues. This CDR3 is CASNPGQARNEQFF. In DNA, the CDR3 is TGTGCCAGCAACCCGGGACAGGCGAGGAATGAGCAGTTCTTC.

This clone has more than one count but fewer than ten. The chain employs TRBV19 and TRBJ2-7, with 8 nucleotides matching TRBD1. The trim removed 5 bases at V and 2 bases at J, leaving 11 bases unmatched. The CDR3 is 16 residues long. Germline assignment: CDR1 LNHDA and CDR2 SQIVND (reference sequence). The CDR3 DNA sequence: TGTGCCAGTAGTCCGGGGACAGGTCTAATACCCTACGAGCAGTACTTC. Its protein is CASSPGTGLIPYEQYF. Using reference TRBV19 and TRBJ2-7 for the parts outside the CDR3, the full variable domain is DGGITQSPKYLFRKEGQNVTLSCEQNLNHDAMYWYRQDPGQGLRLIYYSQIVNDFQKGDIAEGYSVSREKKESFPLTVTSAQKNPTAFYLCASSPGTGLIPYEQYFGPGTRLTVT.

The rearrangement links TRBV14 to TRBJ2-7, with TRBD1 matching 7 bases. With 4 bases clipped from V and 6 bases from J, the junction kept 9 bases outside the gene matches. The CDR3 consists of 14 residues. The germline V gene has CDR1 SGHDN and CDR2 FVKESK. The CDR3 spells CASSPVTGIVEQYF. CDR3 DNA: TGTGCCAGCAGCCCCGTGACAGGGATTGTCGAGCAGTACTTC.